A single TCR beta chain is shown here with its context. Its cognate antigen is unknown. The CDR3 length is 17 residues. Trimming cost V 3 bases and J 1 base; bases outside gene matches: 12. Looked up from germline, CDR1 is LGHNA and CDR2 is YNFKEQ. This sample is drawn from a study of regulatory and conventional T cells in RAG deficiency. Generated by immunoSEQ multiplex PCR, the TCRdb table keeps only in-frame clones and is missing some. The data show approximately 30,000 clones, 96% seen once. General study findings and limits: Omenn patients showed >80% Treg-Tconv overlap and shorter CDR3 lengths. Shannon entropy fell and Simpson indices rose in RAG-deficient patients.

The sorted conventional CD4+ T cells were CD25-low and CD127-high, with genomic DNA sequenced. These sequences were also reported in another study, on regulatory T cells. That paper notes: Primers: 52 TRBV forward and 13 TRBJ reverse.

V usage is TRBV4-2 and J usage is TRBJ2-7; 7 positions match TRBD1. The sample taken for sequencing was CD25- CD4+ T cells sorted from blood. The clonotype originates from a human donor in good health. CDR3 bases: TGTGCCAGCAGCCATCAATTGGCAGGGGGTGATTCCTACGAGCAGTACTTC. Translation gives CASSHQLAGGDSYEQYF.